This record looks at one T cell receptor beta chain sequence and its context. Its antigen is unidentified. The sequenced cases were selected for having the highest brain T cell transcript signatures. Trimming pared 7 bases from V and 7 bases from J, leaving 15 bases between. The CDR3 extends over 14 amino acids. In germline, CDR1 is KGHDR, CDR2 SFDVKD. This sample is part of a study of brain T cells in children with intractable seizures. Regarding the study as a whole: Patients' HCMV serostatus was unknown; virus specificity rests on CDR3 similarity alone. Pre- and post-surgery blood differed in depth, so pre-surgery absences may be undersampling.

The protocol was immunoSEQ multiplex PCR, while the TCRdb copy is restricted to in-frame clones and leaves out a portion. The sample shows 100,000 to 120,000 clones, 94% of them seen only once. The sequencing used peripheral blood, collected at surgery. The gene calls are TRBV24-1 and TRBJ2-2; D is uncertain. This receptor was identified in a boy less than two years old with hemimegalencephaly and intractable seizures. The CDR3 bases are TGTGCCACCAGGACACCGGGTCCCGACGGGGAGCTGTTTTTT. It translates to CATRTPGPDGELFF.